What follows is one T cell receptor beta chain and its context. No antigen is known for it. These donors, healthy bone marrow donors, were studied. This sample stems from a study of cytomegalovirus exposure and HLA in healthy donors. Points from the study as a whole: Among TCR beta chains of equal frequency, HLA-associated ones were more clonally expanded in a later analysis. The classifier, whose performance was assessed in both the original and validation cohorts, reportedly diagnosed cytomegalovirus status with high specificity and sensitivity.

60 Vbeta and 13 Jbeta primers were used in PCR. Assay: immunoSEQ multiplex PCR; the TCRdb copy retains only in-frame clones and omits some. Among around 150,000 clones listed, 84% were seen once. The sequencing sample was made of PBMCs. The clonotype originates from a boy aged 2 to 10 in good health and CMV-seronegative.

The CDR3 is CASSLDRGKEDYGYTF. CDR3 sequence (DNA): TGTGCCAGCAGCCTGGACAGGGGAAAGGAAGACTATGGCTACACCTTC. The rearrangement links TRBV6-6 to TRBJ1-2; 9 bases are shared with TRBD1. Per the germline V gene, CDR1 is MNHNY and CDR2 is SVGAGI (reference sequence). The CDR3 runs 16 residues. Unmatched junction bases numbered 11, after V lost 6 bases and J lost 3 bases.